This TCR beta chain comes out of a study of OX40 agonist ivuxolimab in advanced cancers. V was shortened by 1 base and J by 8 bases, with 15 bases between the two germline ends. Germline V gene sequence: CDR1 LNHDA, CDR2 SQIVND (reference sequence). CDR3 length: 16 residues. TCRdb's table, derived via immunoSEQ multiplex PCR, lists solely in-frame clones and lacks some. The table has about 61,000 clones, around 87% seen once; the top ten hold roughly 1.3%. The input for sequencing was CD4+ or CD8+ T cells sorted from blood, taken in a trial of the OX40 agonist ivuxolimab. The rearrangement links TRBV19 to TRBJ1-6; TRBD1 is a possible D gene (5 bases). The sequence was obtained from an adult with an advanced solid tumor such as melanoma, head and neck, liver or kidney cancer. The CDR3 coding sequence is TGTGCCAGTAGTATAGTGGAAGCGGGGCCCGATTCACCCCTCCACTTT. As protein: CASSIVEAGPDSPLHF.